This TCR beta chain was profiled in a study of blood T cell repertoires in COVID-19. Germline trimming cut 2 bases from V and 5 bases from J; bases unmatched to any gene: 10. The V gene's germline CDR1 is SGHRS and CDR2 YFSETQ. CDR3 size: 16 residues. The method was immunoSEQ multiplex PCR; TCRdb's version includes in-frame clones alone and lacks a portion of them. This sample yields roughly 370,000 clones, of which just under 90% are seen a single time; roughly 9.4% belongs to the top ten. The sequenced material came from PBMCs or T cells enriched from blood (not recorded which). The source of this sequence is a woman in her 50s who had recovered from COVID-19. This sequence joins TRBV5-1 and TRBJ2-5, with 9 bases matching TRBD1. The CDR3 nucleotides are TGCGCCAGCAGCTTAGAAGGGACAGGGCGCAGGGAGACCCAGTACTTC. Protein product: CASSLEGTGRRETQYF.